Presented here are 3 T cell receptor beta chains from one specimen sequenced in a study of T cells in Graves' hyperthyroidism and ophthalmopathy. The CDR3 regions of TCR beta were amplified from RNA transcripts. The primer set for the first-round RT-PCR of the TCR CDR3 was HTBI. TCRdb re-derived calls from the multiplex PCR reads in MiXCR, one entry per CDR3 protein. The repertoire consists of fewer than 350,000 distinct CDR3 sequences, with 20% to 25% occurring once and the leading ten covering 50%. Sequenced input: blood. The receptors were gathered from a woman between 45 and 65 years old with Graves' hyperthyroidism.

V usage is TRBV7-8 and J usage is TRBJ1-5; D is perhaps TRBD1 (5 bases). CDR3 length: 15 residues. Deletions cut 1 base from V and 4 bases from J, with 11 bases between. Germline values: CDR1 SGHVS, CDR2 FQNEAQ. The DNA of the CDR3 is TGTGCCAGCAGCTTAGGGGGCCCGACGAATCAGCCCCAGCATTTT. Protein sequence: CASSLGGPTNQPQHF.

Many counts were recorded for this clonotype. The rearrangement links TRBV2 to TRBJ1-5; unclear D gene. The CDR3 length is 17 residues. Per germline, CDR1 SNHLY and CDR2 FYNNEI. Trimming cost V 8 bases and J 0 bases, with 20 bases left between them. The CDR3 nucleotides read TGTGCCAGCCGAAGTGAAAAATGGGTATATAGCAATCAGCCCCAGCATTTT. This gives the protein CASRSEKWVYSNQPQHF.

The chain employs TRBV20-1 and TRBJ2-5, with 11 bases lining up with TRBD2. V lost 0 bases to trimming and J lost 4 bases; unmatched junction nucleotides: 10. Germline V gives CDR1 DFQATT, CDR2 SNEGSKA (reference sequence). The CDR3 has 17 amino acids. The CDR3 coding sequence is TGCAGTGCTAGAGATCCTGGTAGCGGGAGGGGCGGAGAGACCCAGTACTTC. It codes for CSARDPGSGRGGETQYF.